One sample yielded the 27 T cell receptor beta chains listed below, sequenced in a study of shared clonotypes between healthy human individuals. Terminally differentiated effector memory CD45RA+ cells were excluded from the naive CD8 cells, which were CD45RO-negative and positively selected for CCR7. The method was immunoSEQ multiplex PCR; TCRdb's version includes in-frame clones alone and lacks a portion of them. Counted here are around 700,000 clones, 90% to 95% occurring once; the ten biggest clones make up approximately 25%. Sequenced material: naive CD8+ T cells sorted from blood. Source of these receptors: a man aged 25-45 years in good health.

The J gene is TRBJ2-7, the V gene TRBV5-8; a weak D match, TRBD2 (5 bases). CDR1 and CDR2 (germline): SGHTS, YDEGEE. The CDR3 consists of 14 residues. V lost 7 bases, J lost 1 base, and 15 bases lay in between. CDR3 bases: TGTGCCAGCCGGTTTCGGGCGGGTTCCTACGAGCAGTACTTC. Translation: CASRFRAGSYEQYF.

This rearrangement joins TRBV7-2 to TRBJ1-4; D possibly corresponds to TRBD1 (5 bases). Germline V gene lookup returns CDR1 SGHTA and CDR2 FQGNSA. V lost 2 bases to trimming and J lost 6 bases, with 13 bases between them. The CDR3 has 15 amino acids. The CDR3 DNA reads as TGTGCCAGCAGCTTATCGCAGGGAAGAGATGAAAAACTGTTTTTT. Protein sequence: CASSLSQGRDEKLFF. The complete variable domain, with remaining parts taken from reference TRBV7-2 and TRBJ1-4, reads GAGVSQSPSNKVTEKGKDVELRCDPISGHTALYWYRQSLGQGLEFLIYFQGNSAPDKSGLPSDRFSAERTGGSVSTLTIQRTQQEDSAVYLCASSLSQGRDEKLFFGSGTQLSVL.

The chain has TRBV5-4 and TRBJ2-7, with 9 nucleotides matching TRBD1. Trimming at V came to 3 bases and at J to 1 base, leaving 14 bases not matched to a gene. This CDR3 has 18 residues. The germline gives CDR1 SGHNT, CDR2 YYREEE (reference sequence). The CDR3 nucleotides are TGTGCCAGCAGCTCGCCGGGACAGGGTGAGGGACGGTCCTACGAGCAGTACTTC. Encoded protein: CASSSPGQGEGRSYEQYF.

This sequence joins TRBV30 and TRBJ1-1; D gene uncertain. In germline, CDR1 is GTSNPN, CDR2 SVGIG (reference sequence). Between the trimmed V and J ends, which lost 8 bases and 4 bases, there was a span of 14 bases. The CDR3 is made up of 12 amino acids. The chain's CDR3 is CAGELGPTEAFF. The CDR3 DNA reads TGTGCCGGGGAACTAGGCCCCACTGAAGCTTTCTTT.

A single count supports this clone. The chain couples TRBV2 to TRBJ1-1; the D gene is possibly TRBD1 (6 bases). The CDR3 consists of 12 residues. Germline V gives CDR1 SNHLY, CDR2 FYNNEI. V lost 6 bases and J 9 bases, leaving 14 bases between the germline ends. CDR3 in DNA: TGTGCCAGCAGGGCGTCCCGGGACAAAGCTTTCTTT. This gives the protein CASRASRDKAFF.

The chain has TRBV14 and TRBJ1-2; 7 bases agree with TRBD1. In germline, CDR1 is SGHDN, CDR2 FVKESK. The V segment lost 4 bases and the J segment 3 bases; nucleotides outside the gene matches: 17. The CDR3 length is 18 residues. In DNA, the CDR3 is TGTGCCAGCAGCCCATCAATCCAGACAGGGTTCGGGGACTATGGCTACACCTTC. This encodes CASSPSIQTGFGDYGYTF.

The chain couples TRBV5-1 to TRBJ2-3; the match to TRBD2 covers 8 bases. Germline CDR1 and CDR2: SGHRS and YFSETQ. The CDR3 contains 18 residues. The junction had 9 bases not matched to a gene; V was cut back by 0 bases and J by 0 bases. The CDR3 DNA reads as TGCGCCAGCAGCTTGGGGATACTAGCGGCCTATAGCACAGATACGCAGTATTTT. Protein: CASSLGILAAYSTDTQYF.

CDR3 bases: TGTGCCAGCAGTTACTCCCGACAGGGCGGGGATGAAAAACTGTTTTTT. Amino acids: CASSYSRQGGDEKLFF. This rearrangement joins TRBV6-6 to TRBJ1-4; 7 bases agree with TRBD1. Looked up from germline, CDR1 is MNHNY and CDR2 is SVGAGI (reference sequence). Trimming cost V 0 bases and J 6 bases; bases outside gene matches: 7. The length of the CDR3 is 16 residues.

The chain has TRBV6-1 and TRBJ2-1; 7 bases fit TRBD1. This CDR3 spans 13 amino acids. CDR1 and CDR2 (germline): MNHNS, SASEGT. Unmatched junction bases numbered 12, after V lost 10 bases and J lost 9 bases. Here the CDR3 reads CAIPATGMVEQFF. In DNA form, the CDR3 reads TGTGCCATCCCCGCGACAGGGATGGTTGAGCAGTTCTTC.

For the CDR3, the DNA is TGTGCCTGGAGTTTTAGCTACAGGGGCACAGAAGCTTTCTTT. Its translation is CAWSFSYRGTEAFF. The chain is built from TRBV30 and TRBJ1-1, with 7 positions matching TRBD1. Germline values: CDR1 GTSNPN, CDR2 SVGIG (reference sequence). J lost 8 bases, V lost 2 bases, and 11 bases had no gene match. CDR3 length equals 14 residues.

Regarding this clone: A read error may account for a junction end that differs from germline. The chain combines TRBV9 with TRBJ2-1, with D unresolved. The CDR3 has 15 residues. Looked up from germline, CDR1 is SGDLS and CDR2 is YYNGEE. The CDR3 sequence: CASSVDISSHNEQFF. The CDR3 nucleotides read TGTGCCAGCAGCGTAGATATTAGCTCCCACAATGAGCAGTTCTTC.

The V gene is TRBV28, the J gene TRBJ2-5; 7 nucleotides agree with TRBD2. This CDR3 spans 19 amino acids. The ends lost 5 bases at V and 4 bases at J; junction bases unmatched: 22. Germline values: CDR1 MDHEN, CDR2 SYDVKM. CDR3 amino acids: CASSPLSGTSGGVSETQYF. CDR3 DNA sequence: TGTGCCAGCAGTCCCCTTAGCGGAACTTCTGGGGGGGTGTCAGAGACCCAGTACTTC. The full variable domain, rest sourced from reference TRBV28 and TRBJ2-5, is DVKVTQSSRYLVKRTGEKVFLECVQDMDHENMFWYRQDPGLGLRLIYFSYDVKMKEKGDIPEGYSVSREKKERFSLILESASTNQTSMYLCASSPLSGTSGGVSETQYFGPGTRLLVL.

V usage is TRBV6-5 and J usage is TRBJ1-1, with D perhaps TRBD1 (6 bases). There are 14 residues in the CDR3. Germline V CDR1 and CDR2: MNHEY, SVGAGI. Between the trimmed V and J ends, which lost 2 bases and 2 bases, there was a span of 9 bases. The DNA of the CDR3 is TGTGCCAGCAGTTACGGGACAACTAACACTGAAGCTTTCTTT. Translated, it gives CASSYGTTNTEAFF.

The chain links TRBV11-2 to TRBJ1-1; D perhaps matches TRBD1 (6 bases). The CDR3 consists of 17 residues. V was clipped by 0 bases and J by 6 bases, with 20 bases between them. From germline, CDR1 is SGHAT and CDR2 FQNNGV. For the CDR3, the DNA is TGTGCCAGCAGCTTAGAGGGAAGATGGGGGCGGGAGGCTGAAGCTTTCTTT. Residues: CASSLEGRWGREAEAFF.

V usage is TRBV7-8 and J usage is TRBJ1-1; D is possibly TRBD1 (5 bases). Germline loops: CDR1 SGHVS, CDR2 FQNEAQ. Trimming took 1 base from V and 6 from J, leaving 12 bases between them. The CDR3 contains 14 residues. The CDR3 is CASSLGTHVAEAFF. In nucleotides, the CDR3 is TGTGCCAGCAGCTTAGGGACACACGTCGCTGAAGCTTTCTTT.

The chain links TRBV28 to TRBJ2-4, with 9 bases identical to TRBD2. Germline V gene sequence: CDR1 MDHEN, CDR2 SYDVKM. V lost 5 bases and J lost 1; bases outside the gene matches: 6. The CDR3 has 16 amino acids. DNA of the CDR3: TGTGCCAGCAGTACTCTAGCGGGGAGGGCCAAAAACATTCAGTACTTC. It codes for CASSTLAGRAKNIQYF.

The CDR3 is CASSQVGNLNYGYTF. CDR3 nucleotide sequence: TGCGCCAGCAGCCAAGTTGGCAACCTTAACTATGGCTACACCTTC. The chain links TRBV4-3 to TRBJ1-2; D is uncertain. Looked up from germline, CDR1 is LGHNA and CDR2 is YSLEER. The germline V and J ends were trimmed by 1 base and 1 base, with 10 bases remaining between them. The CDR3 has 15 amino acids.

This chain uses TRBV19 with TRBJ2-7, with D perhaps assigned TRBD1 or TRBD2 (5 bases each). V was pared by 1 base and J by 3 bases, with 19 bases between. This CDR3 is built from 17 residues. Germline CDR1 LNHDA, CDR2 SQIVND (reference sequence). The CDR3 here is CASSIGGRTGRDYEQYF. In nucleotides, the CDR3 is TGTGCCAGTAGTATAGGGGGCAGAACGGGGCGAGACTACGAGCAGTACTTC. The full variable domain, rest sourced from reference TRBV19 and TRBJ2-7, is DGGITQSPKYLFRKEGQNVTLSCEQNLNHDAMYWYRQDPGQGLRLIYYSQIVNDFQKGDIAEGYSVSREKKESFPLTVTSAQKNPTAFYLCASSIGGRTGRDYEQYFGPGTRLTVT.

The CDR3 nucleotides read TGTGCCAGCAGCTTAGGGTGGACGGCGAACACCGGGGAGCTGTTTTTT. It encodes CASSLGWTANTGELFF. The gene calls are TRBV7-9 and TRBJ2-2; unclear D gene. V lost 1 base and J lost 0, with 9 bases in between. CDR1 SEHNR and CDR2 FQNEAQ come from the germline V gene (reference sequence). There are 16 residues in the CDR3.

With respect to this clone: The sample holds other DNA sequences that translate to the same CDR3. This chain links TRBV19 with TRBJ2-1, with 11 positions matching TRBD2. V lost 3 bases to trimming and J lost 0 bases; unmatched junction nucleotides: 1. The germline CDR1 and CDR2 sequences are LNHDA and SQIVND (reference sequence). This CDR3 has 16 amino acids. CDR3 residues: CASSITSGSSYNEQFF. Here the CDR3 DNA reads TGTGCCAGTAGTATTACTAGCGGGAGCTCCTACAATGAGCAGTTCTTC.

The chain employs TRBV6-6 and TRBJ2-7; D possibly corresponds to TRBD1 (6 bases). The V end was cut by 2 bases, the J end by 0 bases, with 11 bases between. Per the germline V gene, CDR1 is MNHNY and CDR2 is SVGAGI (reference sequence). CDR3 size: 15 residues. The CDR3 coding sequence is TGTGCCAGCAGTTACGGGGACATATCCTCCTACGAGCAGTACTTC. Translation gives CASSYGDISSYEQYF.

This sequence joins TRBV2 and TRBJ1-4; 7 positions agree with TRBD1. Unmatched junction bases numbered 7, after V lost 8 bases and J lost 1 base. Germline CDR1 and CDR2: SNHLY and FYNNEI. The CDR3 contains 15 residues. The CDR3 loop is CASLRGEETNEKLFF. CDR3 bases: TGTGCCAGCCTCAGGGGGGAGGAAACTAATGAAAAACTGTTTTTT.

The V gene is TRBV27, the J gene TRBJ2-2; 8 positions match TRBD2. Germline loops: CDR1 MNHEY, CDR2 SMNVEV (reference sequence). With V trimmed by 2 bases and J by 1 base, 15 bases remained unmatched. The CDR3 spans 20 residues. The CDR3 is CASSLHQGSGRIRNTGELFF. DNA for the CDR3: TGTGCCAGCAGTTTACACCAGGGAAGCGGGAGAATTAGGAACACCGGGGAGCTGTTTTTT.

As regards this clone: Other DNA sequences in this sample translate to the same CDR3. This rearrangement joins TRBV6-5 to TRBJ2-7; unclear D gene. V dropped 2 bases and J dropped 1 base, with 6 bases sitting between them. Germline V gives CDR1 MNHEY, CDR2 SVGAGI. The CDR3 contains 13 residues. As DNA, the CDR3 is TGTGCCAGCAGTTACCTCCAGTCCTACGAGCAGTACTTC. Translation gives CASSYLQSYEQYF.

This clone was seen more than once but under ten times. The rearrangement uses TRBV27 and TRBJ2-1; 8 bases line up with TRBD2. The junction had 6 bases not matched to a gene; V was cut back by 5 bases and J by 0 bases. Germline CDR1 MNHEY, CDR2 SMNVEV (reference sequence). This CDR3 spans 16 amino acids. The CDR3 nucleotides read TGTGCCAGCAGTCCCTCGGGGGGGAGCTCCTACAATGAGCAGTTCTTC. This encodes CASSPSGGSSYNEQFF.

This sequence joins TRBV19 and TRBJ2-1; 13 bases are shared with TRBD2. Germline loops: CDR1 LNHDA, CDR2 SQIVND (reference sequence). V dropped 3 bases and J dropped 8; count of bases not matched to a gene: 10. The CDR3 sequence is 17 residues long. CDR3 amino acids: CASSIFSGLAGSYEQFF. The CDR3 region has the DNA TGTGCCAGTAGTATTTTCTCGGGACTAGCGGGGTCTTATGAGCAGTTCTTC.

The chain links TRBV10-2 to TRBJ2-7; 8 nucleotides match TRBD1. CDR1 and CDR2 from the germline V gene are WSHSY and SAAADI. V lost 6 bases to trimming and J lost 5 bases; unmatched junction nucleotides: 9. CDR3 length: 14 amino acids. CDR3 residues: CASRGRQGSDEQYF. As DNA, the CDR3 is TGCGCCAGCAGGGGAAGACAGGGGTCGGACGAGCAGTACTTC.